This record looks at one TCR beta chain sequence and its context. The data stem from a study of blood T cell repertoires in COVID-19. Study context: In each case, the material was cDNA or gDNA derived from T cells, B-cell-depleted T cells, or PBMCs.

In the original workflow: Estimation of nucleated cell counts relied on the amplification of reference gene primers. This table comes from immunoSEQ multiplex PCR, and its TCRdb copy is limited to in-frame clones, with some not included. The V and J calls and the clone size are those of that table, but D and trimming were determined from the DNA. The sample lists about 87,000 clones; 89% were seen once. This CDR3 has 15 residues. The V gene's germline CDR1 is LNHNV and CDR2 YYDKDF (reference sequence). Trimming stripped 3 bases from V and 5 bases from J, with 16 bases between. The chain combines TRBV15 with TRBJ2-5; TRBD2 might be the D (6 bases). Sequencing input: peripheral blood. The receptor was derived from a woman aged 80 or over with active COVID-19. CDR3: CATSRPQAGRETQYF. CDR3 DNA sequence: TGTGCCACCAGCAGGCCTCAGGCGGGGCGGGAGACCCAGTACTTC.